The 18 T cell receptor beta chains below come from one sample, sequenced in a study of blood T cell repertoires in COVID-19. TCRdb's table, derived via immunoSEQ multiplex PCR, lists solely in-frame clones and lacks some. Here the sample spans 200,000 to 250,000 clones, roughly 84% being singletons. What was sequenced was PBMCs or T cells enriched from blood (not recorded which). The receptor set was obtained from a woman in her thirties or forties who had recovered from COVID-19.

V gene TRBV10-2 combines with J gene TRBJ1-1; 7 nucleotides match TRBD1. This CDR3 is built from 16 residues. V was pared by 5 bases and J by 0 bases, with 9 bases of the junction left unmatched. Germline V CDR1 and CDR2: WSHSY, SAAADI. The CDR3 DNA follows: TGCGCCAGCAGTCTAACAGGGGCTAACATGAACACTGAAGCTTTCTTT. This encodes CASSLTGANMNTEAFF.

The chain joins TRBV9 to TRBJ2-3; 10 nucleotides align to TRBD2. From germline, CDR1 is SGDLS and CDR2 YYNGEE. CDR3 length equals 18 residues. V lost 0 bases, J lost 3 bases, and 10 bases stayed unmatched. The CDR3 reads CASSVGWDSGRMTDTQYF. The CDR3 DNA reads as TGTGCCAGCAGCGTAGGTTGGGATAGCGGGAGGATGACAGATACGCAGTATTTT.

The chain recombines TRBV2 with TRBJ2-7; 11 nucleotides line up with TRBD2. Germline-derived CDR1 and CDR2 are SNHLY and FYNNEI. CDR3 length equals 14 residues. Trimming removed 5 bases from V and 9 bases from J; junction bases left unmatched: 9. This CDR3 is CASSPGTSGRGQYF. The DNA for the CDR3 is TGTGCCAGCAGTCCCGGGACTAGCGGCCGCGGGCAGTACTTC.

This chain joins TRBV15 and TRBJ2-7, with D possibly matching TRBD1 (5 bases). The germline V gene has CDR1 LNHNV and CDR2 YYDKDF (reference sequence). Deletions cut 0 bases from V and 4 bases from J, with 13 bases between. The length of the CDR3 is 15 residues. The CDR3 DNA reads TGTGCCACCAGCAGAGATCGAGGACAATCATACGAGCAGTACTTC. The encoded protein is CATSRDRGQSYEQYF.

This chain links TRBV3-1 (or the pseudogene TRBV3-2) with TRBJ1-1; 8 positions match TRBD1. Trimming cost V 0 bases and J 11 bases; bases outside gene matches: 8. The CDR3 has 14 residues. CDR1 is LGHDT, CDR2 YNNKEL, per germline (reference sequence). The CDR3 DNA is TGTGCCAGCAGCCAAGATATGTCAGGGGGCGAGGCTTTCTTT. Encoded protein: CASSQDMSGGEAFF.

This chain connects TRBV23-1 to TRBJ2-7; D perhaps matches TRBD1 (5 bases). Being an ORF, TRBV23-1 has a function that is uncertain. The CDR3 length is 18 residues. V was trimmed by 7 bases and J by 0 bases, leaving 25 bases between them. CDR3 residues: CASTNLTGPILSSYEQYV. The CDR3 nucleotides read TGCGCCAGCACGAACCTTACAGGCCCCATCCTTAGCTCCTACGAGCAGTACGTC.

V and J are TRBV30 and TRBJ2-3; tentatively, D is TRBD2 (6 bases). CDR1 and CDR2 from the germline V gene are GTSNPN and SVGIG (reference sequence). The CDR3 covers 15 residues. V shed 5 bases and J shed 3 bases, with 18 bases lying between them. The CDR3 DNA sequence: TGTGCCTGGGGCCCCGGCGGGGATAGGACAGATACGCAGTATTTT. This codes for CAWGPGGDRTDTQYF.

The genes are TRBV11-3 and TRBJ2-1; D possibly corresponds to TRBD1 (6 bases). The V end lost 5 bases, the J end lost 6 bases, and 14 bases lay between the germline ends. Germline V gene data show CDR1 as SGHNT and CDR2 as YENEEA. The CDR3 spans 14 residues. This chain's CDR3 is CASSIFDRTNEQFF. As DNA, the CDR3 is TGTGCCAGCAGCATCTTTGACAGGACCAATGAGCAGTTCTTC.

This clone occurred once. The CDR3 coding sequence is TGTGCCAGTAACGCTGGGGCCGGCTCACCCCTCCACTTT. It yields the protein CASNAGAGSPLHF. The chain is built from TRBV19 and TRBJ1-6; weak D call: TRBD1 (5 bases). The CDR3 loop spans 13 amino acids. Per germline, CDR1 LNHDA and CDR2 SQIVND (reference sequence). With 7 bases removed from V and 10 bases from J, the gap between germline ends came to 14 bases.

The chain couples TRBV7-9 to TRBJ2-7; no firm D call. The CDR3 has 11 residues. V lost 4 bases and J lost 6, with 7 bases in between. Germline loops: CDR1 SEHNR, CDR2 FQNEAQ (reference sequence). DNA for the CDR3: TGTGCCAGCAGCTCCCTCGTCGAGCAGTACGTC. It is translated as CASSSLVEQYV.

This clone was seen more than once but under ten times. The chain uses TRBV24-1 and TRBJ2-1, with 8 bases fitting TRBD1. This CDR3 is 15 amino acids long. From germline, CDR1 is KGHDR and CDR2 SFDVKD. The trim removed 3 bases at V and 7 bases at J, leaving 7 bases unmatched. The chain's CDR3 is CATSDPGQGGNEQFF. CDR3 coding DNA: TGTGCCACCAGTGATCCCGGACAGGGTGGAAATGAGCAGTTCTTC.

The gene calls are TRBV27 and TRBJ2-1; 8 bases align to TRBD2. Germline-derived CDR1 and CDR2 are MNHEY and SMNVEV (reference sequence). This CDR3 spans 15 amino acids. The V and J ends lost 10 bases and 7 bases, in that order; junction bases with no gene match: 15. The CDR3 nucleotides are TGTGCCATCAGCTCTCCTCTAGCGGGTGGAAATGAGCAGTTCTTC. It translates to CAISSPLAGGNEQFF.

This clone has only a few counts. The CDR3 spells CASSPPPVGAGEQYF. The CDR3 DNA reads as TGTGCCAGTAGTCCCCCTCCTGTGGGGGCCGGGGAGCAGTACTTC. The V call is TRBV19, the J call TRBJ2-7, with D possibly matching TRBD1 (6 bases). Trimming stripped 5 bases from V and 7 bases from J, with 21 bases between. Per the germline V gene, CDR1 is LNHDA and CDR2 is SQIVND (reference sequence). The length of the CDR3 is 15 residues.

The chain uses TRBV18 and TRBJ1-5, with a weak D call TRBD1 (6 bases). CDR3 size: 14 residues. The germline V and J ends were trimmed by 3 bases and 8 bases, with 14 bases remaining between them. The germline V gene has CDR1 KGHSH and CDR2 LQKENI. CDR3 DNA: TGTGCCAGCTCACCGGGGGCCGGGTCGGAGCCCCAGCATTTT. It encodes CASSPGAGSEPQHF. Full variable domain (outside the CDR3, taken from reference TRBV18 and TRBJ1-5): NAGVMQNPRHLVRRRGQEARLRCSPMKGHSHVYWYRQLPEEGLKFMVYLQKENIIDESGMPKERFSAEFPKEGPSILRIQQVVRGDSAAYFCASSPGAGSEPQHFGDGTRLSIL.

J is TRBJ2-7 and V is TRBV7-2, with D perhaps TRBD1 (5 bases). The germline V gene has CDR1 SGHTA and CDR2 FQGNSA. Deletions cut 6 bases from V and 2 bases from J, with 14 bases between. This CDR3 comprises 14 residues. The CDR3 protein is CASRSDSPAYEQYF. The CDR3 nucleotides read TGTGCCAGCAGGAGCGACAGCCCGGCCTACGAGCAGTACTTC.

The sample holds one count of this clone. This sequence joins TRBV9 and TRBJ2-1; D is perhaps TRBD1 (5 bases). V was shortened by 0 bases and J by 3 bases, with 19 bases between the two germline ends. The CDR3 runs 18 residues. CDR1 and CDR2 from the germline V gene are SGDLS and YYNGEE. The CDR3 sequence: CASSVDPTAPGYYNEQFF. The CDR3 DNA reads TGTGCCAGCAGCGTAGATCCCACAGCCCCAGGGTACTACAATGAGCAGTTCTTC. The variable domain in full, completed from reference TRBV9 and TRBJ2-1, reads DSGVTQTPKHLITATGQRVTLRCSPRSGDLSVYWYQQSLDQGLQFLIQYYNGEERAKGNILERFSAQQFPDLHSELNLSSLELGDSALYFCASSVDPTAPGYYNEQFFGPGTRLTVL.

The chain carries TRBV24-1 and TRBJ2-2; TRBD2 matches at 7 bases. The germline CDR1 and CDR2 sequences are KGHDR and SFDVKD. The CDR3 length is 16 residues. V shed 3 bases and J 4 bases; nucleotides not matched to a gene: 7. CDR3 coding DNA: TGTGCCACCAGTGATCTGACCTTAGCGGGCACCGGGGAGCTGTTTTTT. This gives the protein CATSDLTLAGTGELFF.

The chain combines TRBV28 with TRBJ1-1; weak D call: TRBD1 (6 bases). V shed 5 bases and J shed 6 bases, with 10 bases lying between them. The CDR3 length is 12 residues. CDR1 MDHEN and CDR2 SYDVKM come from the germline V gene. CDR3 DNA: TGTGCCAGCAGTCGGGACATTTCTGAAGCTTTCTTT. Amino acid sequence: CASSRDISEAFF. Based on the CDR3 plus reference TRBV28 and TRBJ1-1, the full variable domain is DVKVTQSSRYLVKRTGEKVFLECVQDMDHENMFWYRQDPGLGLRLIYFSYDVKMKEKGDIPEGYSVSREKKERFSLILESASTNQTSMYLCASSRDISEAFFGQGTRLTVV.